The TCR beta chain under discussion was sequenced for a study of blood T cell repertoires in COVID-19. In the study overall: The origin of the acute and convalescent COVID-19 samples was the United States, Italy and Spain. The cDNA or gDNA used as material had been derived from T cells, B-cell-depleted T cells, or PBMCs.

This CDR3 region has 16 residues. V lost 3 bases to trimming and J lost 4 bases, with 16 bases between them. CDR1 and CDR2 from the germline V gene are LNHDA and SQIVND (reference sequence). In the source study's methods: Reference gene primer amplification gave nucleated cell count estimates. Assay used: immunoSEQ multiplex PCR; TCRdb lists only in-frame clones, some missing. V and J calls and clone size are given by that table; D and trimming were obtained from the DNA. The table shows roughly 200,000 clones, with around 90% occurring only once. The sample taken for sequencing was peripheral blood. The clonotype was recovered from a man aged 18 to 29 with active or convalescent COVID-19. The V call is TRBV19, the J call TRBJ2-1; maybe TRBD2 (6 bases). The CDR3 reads CASSIQKGTGYNEQFF. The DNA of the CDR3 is TGTGCCAGTAGTATTCAAAAAGGGACTGGATACAATGAGCAGTTCTTC.